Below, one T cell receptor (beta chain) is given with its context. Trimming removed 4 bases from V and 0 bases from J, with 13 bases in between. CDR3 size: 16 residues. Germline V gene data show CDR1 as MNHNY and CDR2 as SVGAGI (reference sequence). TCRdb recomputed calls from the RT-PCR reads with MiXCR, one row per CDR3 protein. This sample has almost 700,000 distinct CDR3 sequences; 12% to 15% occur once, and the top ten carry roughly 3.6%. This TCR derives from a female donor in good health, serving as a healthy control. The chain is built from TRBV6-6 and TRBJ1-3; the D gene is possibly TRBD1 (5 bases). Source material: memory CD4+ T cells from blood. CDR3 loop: CASSSTGTFSGNTIYF. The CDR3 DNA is TGTGCCAGCAGTTCTACCGGGACCTTCTCTGGAAACACCATATATTTT.